Listed here is a single T cell receptor (beta chain). Its antigen remains unknown. This entry comes from a study of cytomegalovirus exposure and HLA in healthy donors. The CDR3 consists of 13 residues. Germline CDR1 and CDR2: MNHEY and SVGAGI. Primers for the PCR totalled 60 Vbeta and 13 Jbeta. Sequencing used immunoSEQ multiplex PCR; TCRdb keeps in-frame clones, though not all of them. The repertoire holds 75,000 to 95,000 clones, with about 88% as singletons. Study-level findings and limits: The listing of 150 to 200 TCR beta chains classed them as cytomegalovirus-associated. CMV antigen specificity was confirmed in vitro for a few CMV-associated chains. Most TCR sequences were seen very rarely across donors, but some public TCRs occurred in many.

The source material was PBMCs. The TCR comes from a man aged 18 to 29 in good health and CMV-seronegative. The chain uses TRBV6-5 and TRBJ2-5, with unresolved D. TRBJ2-7 explains the end of the DNA better; the J call may be wrong. This CDR3 reads CASSKRGDYEQYF. The DNA of the CDR3 is TGTGCCAGCAGCAAAAGAGGCGACTACGAGCAGTACTTC.